This TCR beta chain comes out of a study of T cells in Graves' hyperthyroidism and ophthalmopathy. The TCR beta CDR3 regions underwent amplification using RNA transcripts as the source. During a first-round RT-PCR of the TCR CDR3, the HTBI primer set was used. TCRdb passed the multiplex PCR reads through MiXCR, listing each CDR3 protein once. The profile covers about 480,000 distinct CDR3 sequences, with over 13% appearing a single time and about a sixth taken by the ten largest. The CDR3 is 15 amino acids. CDR1 and CDR2 from the germline V gene are KGHSH and LQKENI. Germline trimming cut 4 bases from V and 6 bases from J; bases unmatched to any gene: 12.

Sample: blood. The rearrangement links TRBV18 to TRBJ2-7; 7 bases agree with TRBD2. This TCR was sampled from a woman between 18 and 30 years old with Graves' hyperthyroidism. The CDR3 nucleotides are TGTGCCAGCTCACAGGTTCGCGGGAGTACCATCGAGCAGTACTTC. As protein: CASSQVRGSTIEQYF.